This entry concerns a single T cell receptor (beta chain). This specimen belongs to a study of shared clonotypes between healthy human individuals. The germline CDR1 and CDR2 sequences are SQVTM and ANQGSEA. Trimming removed 7 bases from V and 0 bases from J, with 15 bases in between. The CDR3 loop spans 14 amino acids. Naive CD8 cells lacked CD45RO, underwent positive selection for CCR7 and left out terminally differentiated effector memory CD45RA+ cells. The protocol was immunoSEQ multiplex PCR, while the TCRdb copy is restricted to in-frame clones and leaves out a portion. The sample yields 1.5 million to 2.5 million clones, around 96% seen once.

Sample: naive CD8+ T cells sorted from blood. The V gene is TRBV29-1, the J gene TRBJ2-5; no firm D call. The source of this sequence is a man aged 18 to 29 in good health. The CDR3 spells CSGSSTSYQETQYF. DNA of the CDR3: TGCAGCGGATCATCTACATCGTACCAAGAGACCCAGTACTTC. The whole variable domain, remainder taken from reference TRBV29-1 and TRBJ2-5, is SAVISQKPSRDICQRGTSLTIQCQVDSQVTMMFWYRQQPGQSLTLIATANQGSEATYESGFVIDKFPISRPNLTFSTLTVSNMSPEDSSIYLCSGSSTSYQETQYFGPGTRLLVL.